This TCR beta chain stems from a study of T-cell reconstitution after alpha-beta-depleted transplantation in children. Study-wide results and limits: Roughly two months post-transplant, alpha-beta T cells reportedly originated from several hundred graft clones that had expanded. Newly produced T cells mostly accounted for T-cell counts and diversity one year post-transplant. Surviving thymic progenitors and recipient T cells were the source of high TCRbeta diversity at day 60 in some patients.

In germline, CDR1 is SGHRS, CDR2 YFSETQ. The V segment lost 4 bases and the J segment 3 bases; nucleotides outside the gene matches: 7. This CDR3 is built from 17 residues. This clonotype was detected only a few times. Antigen: not known. It was with unique molecular identifiers that the TCRbeta library was prepared. From the PCR reads, TCRdb called clonotypes with MiXCR, one entry per CDR3 protein. The table records hundreds of thousands of distinct CDR3 sequences, around 13% of them present only once. Sequences were derived from PBMCs, sampled before TCRalphabeta/CD19-depleted stem cell transplant. This chain joins TRBV5-1 and TRBJ2-1; 13 bases line up with TRBD2. The clonotype originates from a girl aged 2 to 9 with congenital amegakaryocytic thrombocytopenia, due to receive a stem cell transplant. The CDR3 sequence: CASSHGLAGAFYNEQFF. CDR3 nucleotide sequence: TGCGCCAGCAGCCACGGACTAGCGGGAGCTTTCTACAATGAGCAGTTCTTC.